The present entry profiles one T cell receptor (beta chain) with its context. It was via CD45RO/CCR7/CD25/CD127/CD95/CD27 that CD4+ naive, central memory, regulatory and stem cell-like memory cells were sorted. Germline V CDR1 and CDR2: SNHLY, FYNNEI. This CDR3 comprises 13 residues. V lost 6 bases and J 8 bases, leaving 16 bases between the germline ends. The source of the sample is a study of beta chain features in type 1 diabetes. Every bit of the isolated RNA underwent reverse transcription, so sequencing read expressed TCRB transcripts. Assay used: immunoSEQ multiplex PCR; TCRdb lists only in-frame clones, some missing. Here the sample spans a few hundred thousand clones, roughly a tenth being singletons.

The chain links TRBV2 to TRBJ1-2; D is unclear. The sample comprised central memory CD4+ T cells from blood. The clonotype was recovered from a man younger than 35 in good health. This CDR3 reads CASRDFRSVGYTF. The CDR3, as DNA: TGTGCCAGCAGGGACTTTAGGTCTGTAGGCTACACCTTC.